These T cell receptor beta chains were read from a single sample in a study of vaccination effects on CD4 cells after COVID-19. No antigens are known for them. The assay was immunoSEQ multiplex PCR, and TCRdb's table has in-frame clones only and misses some. The table includes roughly 70,000 clones, over 60% detected once. The sample was CD4+ T cells from PBMCs cultured with HIV peptides, taken before COVID-19 vaccination. The receptor set was obtained from a human donor who had a prior SARS-CoV-2 infection. Both conserved end residues are part of each CDR3. A D gene is named only where the DNA matches it firmly. Part of the rows lack a size; the others show once, few, many or a class for expanded clones.

J	size	V	D	DNA	CDR3
TRBJ2-7	few	TRBV11-3	-	TGTGCCAGCAGCTTAACCAGCGCCCACTCCTACGAGCAGTACTTC	CASSLTSAHSYEQYF
TRBJ2-1	-	TRBV20-1	TRBD2	TGCAGTGCTAGTGGCGGGGGGACCTACAATGAGCAGTTCTTC	CSASGGGTYNEQFF
TRBJ2-3	-	TRBV12-3/TRBV12-4	-	TGTGCCAGCAGTTTAAGCACAGATACGCAGTATTTT	CASSLSTDTQYF
TRBJ2-3	once	TRBV18	-	TGTGCCAGCTCACCAAGTCAGGGTAGCACAGATACGCAGTATTTT	CASSPSQGSTDTQYF
TRBJ1-3	-	TRBV18	-	TGTGCCAGCTCACCTGGAAACACCATATATTTT	CASSPGNTIYF
TRBJ2-7	once	TRBV7-2	TRBD2	TGTGCCAGCAGCTTAGAGAGGTCTAGCGGGGGCTACGAGCAGTACTTC	CASSLERSSGGYEQYF
TRBJ1-3	few	TRBV7-9	-	TGTGCCAGCAGCTCTAGGCTGACAAGGGGAAACACCATATATTTT	CASSSRLTRGNTIYF
TRBJ2-3	-	TRBV27	-	TGTGCCAGCAGTTTACGTAGGGGGACAGATACGCAGTATTTT	CASSLRRGTDTQYF
TRBJ1-3	-	TRBV5-1	-	TGCGCCAGCAGCTCCCAACCAATGAGCTCTGGAAACACCATATATTTT	CASSSQPMSSGNTIYF
TRBJ1-5	once	TRBV6-5	-	TGTGCCAGCAGTTACAACAGGTGGACCAATCAGCCCCAGCATTTT	CASSYNRWTNQPQHF
TRBJ1-1	-	TRBV12-2	-	TGTGCAAGTCGGCCCGGTTGGACTGAAGCTTTCTTT	CASRPGWTEAFF
TRBJ2-3	once	TRBV7-2	-	TGTGCCAGCAGCTTAGTCGTTTCCACAGATACGCAGTATTTT	CASSLVVSTDTQYF